Shown below are 24 T cell receptor beta chains from a single sample sequenced in a study of T cells in Graves' hyperthyroidism and ophthalmopathy. Researchers amplified the TCR beta CDR3 regions from RNA transcripts. Primed by the HTBI set, a first-round RT-PCR was run on the TCR CDR3. TCRdb independently ran MiXCR on the multiplex PCR reads; one entry per CDR3 protein. The sample lists some 250,000 distinct CDR3 sequences; about 14% were seen once. Sequencing was carried out using blood. Receptors originate from a woman aged 40 to 55 with Graves' hyperthyroidism that later progressed to Graves' ophthalmopathy.

This clonotype has a count of ten or more. V and J are TRBV7-6 and TRBJ2-1; no clear D. V lost 2 bases, J lost 2 bases, and 10 bases lay in between. The CDR3 covers 15 residues. Germline V gives CDR1 SGHVS, CDR2 FNYEAQ. The CDR3 loop reads CASSLRSLPYNEQFF. The DNA for the CDR3 is TGTGCCAGCAGCTTAAGGTCACTACCCTACAATGAGCAGTTCTTC.

This clonotype was seen repeatedly, ten times or more. The J gene is TRBJ2-1, the V gene TRBV12-5; 10 bases match TRBD2. The J segment lost 0 bases and the V segment lost 0 bases, leaving 11 bases of the junction unmatched. The germline V gene has CDR1 LGHNT and CDR2 FRNRAP. This CDR3 spans 20 amino acids. The CDR3 DNA is TGTGCTAGTGGTTTGGTATTCCTAGCGGGAGTCCCCCCCTCCTACAATGAGCAGTTCTTC. Protein: CASGLVFLAGVPPSYNEQFF.

This clonotype has ten or more counts. V is TRBV28 and J is TRBJ2-3; maybe TRBD2 (5 bases). The V gene lost 1 base and the J gene lost 1 base, with 18 bases spanning the gap. The CDR3 has 18 amino acids. CDR1 is MDHEN, CDR2 SYDVKM, per germline. CDR3 bases: TGTGCCAGCAGTTTATTAAGAGGGCTTCTCCGGGGCACAGATACGCAGTATTTT. Its translation is CASSLLRGLLRGTDTQYF.

This clonotype was detected many times. V usage is TRBV12-3 or TRBV12-4 and J usage is TRBJ1-5, with D hard to call. This CDR3 has 14 residues. V was trimmed by 3 bases and J by 1 base, leaving 7 bases between them. As DNA, the CDR3 is TGTGCCAGCAGTTTGCTTCGGAGCAATCAGCCCCAGCATTTT. Protein sequence: CASSLLRSNQPQHF.

In its sample, this clonotype was seen once. The CDR3 nucleotides are TGTGCCAGCAGTCGCACAGGGGCGAGGGCATACGAGCAGTACTTC. Translated: CASSRTGARAYEQYF. V is TRBV2 and J is TRBJ2-7, with 7 bases fitting TRBD1. With V trimmed by 5 bases and J by 4 bases, 11 bases remained unmatched. Germline-derived CDR1 and CDR2 are SNHLY and FYNNEI. This CDR3 has 15 residues.

This clonotype was counted at least ten times. The CDR3 is CSAGRGNTDTQYF. The DNA for the CDR3 is TGCAGTGCCGGGAGGGGAAACACAGATACGCAGTATTTT. The genes are TRBV20-1 and TRBJ2-3; TRBD2 agrees at 8 bases. J was trimmed by 2 bases and V by 6 bases; bases with no gene match: 4. CDR1 DFQATT and CDR2 SNEGSKA come from the germline V gene (reference sequence). This CDR3 contains 13 residues.

Many counts were recorded for this clonotype. The gene calls are TRBV7-2 and TRBJ1-2, with D unclear. The CDR3 totals 13 residues. V was pared by 5 bases and J by 8 bases, with 15 bases between. The germline V gene encodes CDR1 SGHTA and CDR2 FQGNSA. The CDR3 sequence is CASSASYPPGYTF. CDR3 bases: TGTGCCAGCAGCGCCAGTTACCCTCCCGGCTACACCTTC.

At least ten counts were recorded for this clonotype. V usage is TRBV28 and J usage is TRBJ2-4, with D possibly TRBD2 on 6 matching bases. Trimming pared 1 base from V and 7 bases from J, leaving 8 bases between. This CDR3 comprises 13 residues. Germline-derived CDR1 and CDR2 are MDHEN and SYDVKM. This CDR3 reads CASSLSGGNIQYF. The CDR3 nucleotides read TGTGCCAGCAGTTTATCCGGAGGGAACATTCAGTACTTC.

V is TRBV11-2 and J is TRBJ2-1; D might be TRBD2 (5 bases). Trimming took 0 bases from V and 6 from J, leaving 12 bases between them. CDR3 length equals 15 residues. Looked up from germline, CDR1 is SGHAT and CDR2 is FQNNGV. CDR3 nucleotides: TGTGCCAGCAGCTTAGATCGCCTAGCTGCCAATGAGCAGTTCTTC. Translation gives CASSLDRLAANEQFF. Complete variable domain (other parts from reference TRBV11-2 and TRBJ2-1): EAGVAQSPRYKIIEKRQSVAFWCNPISGHATLYWYQQILGQGPKLLIQFQNNGVVDDSQLPKDRFSAERLKGVDSTLKIQPAKLEDSAVYLCASSLDRLAANEQFFGPGTRLTVL.

This clonotype was counted at least ten times. V is TRBV7-3 and J is TRBJ2-3, with 7 bases lining up with TRBD2. CDR1 SGHTA and CDR2 FQGTGA come from the germline V gene. The CDR3 has 16 amino acids. The ends lost 5 bases at V and 3 bases at J; junction bases unmatched: 11. The CDR3 loop reads CASSLGPGLQTDTQYF. In nucleotides, the CDR3 is TGTGCCAGCAGCCTGGGACCGGGACTACAGACAGATACGCAGTATTTT.

The table lists this clonotype with many counts. The rearrangement links TRBV11-2 to TRBJ2-1; TRBD2 matches 10 bases. The CDR3 length is 16 residues. CDR1 and CDR2 (germline): SGHAT, FQNNGV. The V segment lost 5 bases and the J segment 8 bases; nucleotides outside the gene matches: 12. CDR3 protein: CASSLRSGRAEDEQFF. CDR3 nucleotides: TGTGCCAGCAGCCTCCGGAGCGGGAGGGCCGAAGATGAGCAGTTCTTC.

This clonotype appeared many times. This chain joins TRBV24-1 and TRBJ2-3; a weak D match, TRBD2 (6 bases). Germline-derived CDR1 and CDR2 are KGHDR and SFDVKD. V was shortened by 6 bases and J by 0 bases, with 9 bases between the two germline ends. The CDR3 contains 14 residues. CDR3 sequence: CATSSGSSTDTQYF. DNA for the CDR3: TGTGCCACCAGTAGCGGGTCTAGCACAGATACGCAGTATTTT.

This clonotype was picked up many times. The J gene is TRBJ1-6, the V gene TRBV27; D remains unclear. This CDR3 has 17 residues. Germline CDR1 is MNHEY and CDR2 is SMNVEV (reference sequence). V gave up 4 bases and J gave up 0 bases, with 13 bases separating them. CDR3 DNA sequence: TGTGCCAGCAGTTGGAGCGGTGGAAGCTCCTATAATTCACCCCTCCACTTT. Protein sequence: CASSWSGGSSYNSPLHF.

This clonotype was detected a few times. At one end the junction does not follow the germline gene, possibly because of a read error. The rearrangement links TRBV5-1 to TRBJ2-1, with a tentative D call TRBD2 (5 bases). Germline assignment: CDR1 SGHRS and CDR2 YFSETQ. The CDR3 extends over 16 amino acids. The DNA for the CDR3 is TGCGCCAGCAGCTCTAGCTCCTCCCTATACTACAGTGAGCAGTTCTTC. Translation: CASSSSSSLYYSEQFF.

This chain links TRBV19 with TRBJ2-2, with 9 bases aligning to TRBD2. V lost 9 bases, J lost 5 bases, and 16 bases stayed unmatched. The CDR3 extends over 17 amino acids. Germline V gene sequence: CDR1 LNHDA, CDR2 SQIVND (reference sequence). The CDR3 DNA is TGTGCCAGCCTCCAGATGGCGGGAGGGCCCGGAACCGGGGAGCTGTTTTTT. Amino acids: CASLQMAGGPGTGELFF.

This clonotype has just a few counts. The rearrangement links TRBV5-1 to TRBJ1-2; possibly TRBD1 for D (6 bases). Germline values: CDR1 SGHRS, CDR2 YFSETQ. Trimming removed 4 bases from V and 1 base from J, with 23 bases in between. The CDR3 has 18 residues. CDR3: CASSAGGLGDNYNYGYTF. CDR3 bases: TGCGCCAGCAGCGCTGGAGGTTTGGGGGACAACTATAACTATGGCTACACCTTC.

This clonotype was seen repeatedly, ten times or more. The chain couples TRBV12-3 or TRBV12-4 to TRBJ1-5; D remains unclear. CDR3 size: 18 residues. V shed 8 bases and J shed 0 bases, with 23 bases lying between them. CDR3 coding DNA: TGTGCCAGCCTCTCCTTTAGGAACAGACCTTATAGCAATCAGCCCCAGCATTTT. As protein: CASLSFRNRPYSNQPQHF.

This clonotype was observed at least ten times. The gene calls are TRBV28 and TRBJ1-4; D is perhaps TRBD1 (5 bases). The CDR3 consists of 15 residues. Between the trimmed V and J ends, which lost 4 bases and 7 bases, there was a span of 16 bases. CDR1 is MDHEN and CDR2 is SYDVKM in the germline V gene. CDR3 loop: CASSSSWAGSEKLFF. CDR3 DNA sequence: TGTGCCAGCAGTTCAAGTTGGGCAGGGAGTGAAAAACTGTTTTTT.

Many counts were recorded for this clonotype. This sequence joins TRBV4-1 and TRBJ2-1, with 9 bases fitting TRBD1. Trimming at V came to 4 bases and at J to 8 bases, leaving 3 bases not matched to a gene. The CDR3 contains 13 residues. Germline loops: CDR1 MGHRA, CDR2 YSYEKL. The CDR3 DNA reads TGCGCCAGCAGCCTATGGACAGGGGATGAGCAGTTCTTC. This gives the protein CASSLWTGDEQFF.

This clonotype was picked up many times. The V gene is TRBV9, the J gene TRBJ1-6; D is unclear. Germline CDR1 reads SGDLS; CDR2 reads YYNGEE. This CDR3 has 15 amino acids. Trimming shortened V by 4 bases and J by 6 bases, and 14 bases separated the two germline ends. CDR3 bases: TGTGCCAGCAGCACCTCGACCGTATCTAATTCACCCCTCCACTTT. The encoded protein is CASSTSTVSNSPLHF.

This clonotype was seen repeatedly, ten times or more. The chain couples TRBV11-1 to TRBJ2-7; the D gene is possibly TRBD2 (6 bases). Germline CDR1 SGHAT, CDR2 FQDESV (reference sequence). The CDR3 runs 14 residues. Deletions cut 3 bases from V and 0 bases from J, with 9 bases between. This CDR3 is CASSLGLSSYEQYF. In nucleotides, the CDR3 is TGTGCCAGCAGCTTGGGACTTAGCTCCTACGAGCAGTACTTC.

This clonotype was counted many times. The chain is built from TRBV9 and TRBJ2-5; possibly TRBD2 for D (6 bases). V lost 0 bases and J 5 bases, leaving 14 bases between the germline ends. The CDR3 has 15 amino acids. Germline CDR1 SGDLS, CDR2 YYNGEE. This CDR3 is CASSVARGSGETQYF. The CDR3 DNA is TGTGCCAGCAGCGTAGCTAGGGGCAGCGGGGAGACCCAGTACTTC.

This clonotype showed up many times. This chain joins TRBV5-1 and TRBJ2-7; 10 positions agree with TRBD2. The CDR3 has 16 amino acids. The V and J ends lost 1 base and 0 bases, in that order; junction bases with no gene match: 4. Per the germline V gene, CDR1 is SGHRS and CDR2 is YFSETQ. The CDR3 DNA follows: TGCGCCAGCAGCTTGATAGCGGGAGGTTCCTCCTACGAGCAGTACTTC. Translated: CASSLIAGGSSYEQYF.

This clonotype was counted at least ten times. The chain has TRBV18 and TRBJ2-5; a possible D gene is TRBD2 (6 bases). This CDR3 spans 14 amino acids. The V end lost 3 bases, the J end lost 1 base, and 9 bases lay between the germline ends. Germline CDR1 reads KGHSH; CDR2 reads LQKENI. The CDR3 DNA reads TGTGCCAGCTCACCTTCGGGAGTCCAAGAGACCCAGTACTTC. It yields the protein CASSPSGVQETQYF.